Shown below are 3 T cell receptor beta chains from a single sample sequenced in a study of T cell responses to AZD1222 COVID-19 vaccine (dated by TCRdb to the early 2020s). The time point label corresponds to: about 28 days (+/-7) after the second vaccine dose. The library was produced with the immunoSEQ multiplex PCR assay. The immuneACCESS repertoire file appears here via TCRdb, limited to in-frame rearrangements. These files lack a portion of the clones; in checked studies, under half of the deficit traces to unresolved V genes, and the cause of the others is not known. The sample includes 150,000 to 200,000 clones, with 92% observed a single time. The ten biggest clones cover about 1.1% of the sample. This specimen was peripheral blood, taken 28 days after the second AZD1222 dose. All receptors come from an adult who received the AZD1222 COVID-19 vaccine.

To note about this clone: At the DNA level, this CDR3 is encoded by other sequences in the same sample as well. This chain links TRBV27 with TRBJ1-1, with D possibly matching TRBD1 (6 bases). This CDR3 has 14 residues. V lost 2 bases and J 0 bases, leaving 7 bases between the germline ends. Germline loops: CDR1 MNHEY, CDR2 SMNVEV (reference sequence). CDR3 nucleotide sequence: TGTGCCAGCAGTTTAACAGGGCTGAACACTGAAGCTTTCTTT. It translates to CASSLTGLNTEAFF.

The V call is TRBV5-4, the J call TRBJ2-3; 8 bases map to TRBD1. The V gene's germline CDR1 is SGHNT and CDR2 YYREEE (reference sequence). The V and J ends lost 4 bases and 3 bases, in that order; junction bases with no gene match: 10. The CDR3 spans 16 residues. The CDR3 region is CASSRGGTGGTDTQYF. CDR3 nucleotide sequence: TGTGCCAGCAGCCGGGGAGGAACAGGGGGGACAGATACGCAGTATTTT. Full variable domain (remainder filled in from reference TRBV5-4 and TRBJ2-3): ETGVTQSPTHLIKTRGQQVTLRCSSQSGHNTVSWYQQALGQGPQFIFQYYREEENGRGNFPPRFSGLQFPNYSSELNVNALELDDSALYLCASSRGGTGGTDTQYFGPGTRLTVL.

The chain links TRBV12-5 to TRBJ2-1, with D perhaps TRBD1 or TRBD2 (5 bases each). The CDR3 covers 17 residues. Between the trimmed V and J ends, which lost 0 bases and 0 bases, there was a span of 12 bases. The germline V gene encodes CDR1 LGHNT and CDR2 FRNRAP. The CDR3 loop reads CASGLVSSGSSYNEQFF. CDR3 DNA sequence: TGTGCTAGTGGTTTGGTCTCCTCAGGGAGCTCCTACAATGAGCAGTTCTTC.